What follows are 23 T cell receptor beta chains derived from one specimen sequenced in a study of response to subunit inactivated influenza vaccine. TCRdb called the RT-PCR reads again in MiXCR, with one record for every CDR3 protein. Here the sample spans roughly 650,000 distinct CDR3 sequences, about a sixth being singletons. Sequenced here: PBMCs from blood, sampled 11 to 12 days after vaccination. The source of these receptors is a man aged 50-59 years who received an inactivated influenza vaccine.

The V gene is TRBV28, the J gene TRBJ2-1; unclear D gene. V lost 3 bases and J lost 0, with 9 bases in between. CDR3 length equals 15 residues. Germline values: CDR1 MDHEN, CDR2 SYDVKM. The CDR3 here is CASSLALSSYNEQFF. The DNA of the CDR3 is TGTGCCAGCAGTTTGGCACTTAGCTCCTACAATGAGCAGTTCTTC. Based on the CDR3 plus reference TRBV28 and TRBJ2-1, the full variable domain is DVKVTQSSRYLVKRTGEKVFLECVQDMDHENMFWYRQDPGLGLRLIYFSYDVKMKEKGDIPEGYSVSREKKERFSLILESASTNQTSMYLCASSLALSSYNEQFFGPGTRLTVL.

This clonotype was seen more than once but under ten times. This rearrangement joins TRBV6-2 or TRBV6-3 to TRBJ2-5, with TRBD1 identical over 9 bases. Unmatched junction bases numbered 8, after V lost 5 bases and J lost 4 bases. The CDR3 spans 15 residues. CDR1 MNHEY and CDR2 SVGEGT come from the germline V gene. Written as DNA, the CDR3 is TGTGCCAGCAGTAAGCGTGGGACAGGGAGAGAGACCCAGTACTTC. It codes for CASSKRGTGRETQYF.

This clonotype came up a few times. The rearrangement links TRBV12-3 or TRBV12-4 to TRBJ1-2; TRBD1 aligns across 8 bases. After removal of 3 bases from V and 6 bases from J, the junction contained 6 bases not matched to a gene. This CDR3 is built from 14 residues. The CDR3 sequence: CASSFPGQGDGYTF. CDR3 bases: TGTGCCAGCAGTTTTCCTGGACAGGGTGATGGCTACACCTTC.

The chain joins TRBV28 to TRBJ2-7; 9 bases align to TRBD2. V lost 2 bases and J lost 2; bases outside the gene matches: 7. Germline CDR1 is MDHEN and CDR2 is SYDVKM. CDR3 length equals 16 residues. The CDR3 DNA reads TGTGCCAGCAGTTTAGGGGTCGCTAGCGGGGCCTACGAGCAGTACTTC. It encodes CASSLGVASGAYEQYF.

J is TRBJ2-5 and V is TRBV7-9; D may match TRBD1 or TRBD2 (6 bases each). With 5 bases removed from V and 5 bases from J, the gap between germline ends came to 15 bases. This CDR3 contains 14 residues. Looked up from germline, CDR1 is SEHNR and CDR2 is FQNEAQ (reference sequence). CDR3 nucleotide sequence: TGTGCCAGCAGCCGAACGGGGGCCCGGGAGACCCAGTACTTC. The encoded protein is CASSRTGARETQYF. The whole variable domain, filled in from reference TRBV7-9 and TRBJ2-5, reads DTGVSQNPRHKITKRGQNVTFRCDPISEHNRLYWYRQTLGQGPEFLTYFQNEAQLEKSRLLSDRFSAERPKGSFSTLEIQRTEQGDSAMYLCASSRTGARETQYFGPGTRLLVL.

This chain uses TRBV6-1 with TRBJ2-2; 7 bases line up with TRBD1. Germline V gene data show CDR1 as MNHNS and CDR2 as SASEGT. This CDR3 has 15 amino acids. V shed 7 bases and J 2 bases; nucleotides not matched to a gene: 7. The CDR3 DNA is TGTGCCAGCAAGCCGGGACAGAGAAACACCGGGGAGCTGTTTTTT. Translation: CASKPGQRNTGELFF.

This clonotype was detected only a few times. The genes are TRBV12-3 or TRBV12-4 and TRBJ2-7, with 8 nucleotides matching TRBD2. The ends lost 7 bases at V and 0 bases at J; junction bases unmatched: 2. The CDR3 is 13 residues long. DNA for the CDR3: TGTGCCAGCACCGGGACTAGCTCCTACGAGCAGTACTTC. It is translated as CASTGTSSYEQYF.

This clonotype showed up just a few times. The V call is TRBV6-1, the J call TRBJ2-7; tentative D call: TRBD1 (5 bases). The CDR3 length is 15 residues. Trimming cost V 1 base and J 0 bases, with 10 bases left between them. Germline loops: CDR1 MNHNS, CDR2 SASEGT. The CDR3 is CASSEGLGDSYEQYF. The CDR3 region has the DNA TGTGCCAGCAGTGAAGGGTTAGGGGACTCCTACGAGCAGTACTTC.

This clonotype was found many times. CDR3: CASGGKGPTSTDTQYF. In DNA, the CDR3 is TGTGCCAGCGGTGGGAAGGGGCCAACTAGCACAGATACGCAGTATTTT. The chain employs TRBV7-9 and TRBJ2-3; possible D gene TRBD1, 5 bases. Per the germline V gene, CDR1 is SEHNR and CDR2 is FQNEAQ (reference sequence). V was pared by 8 bases and J by 0 bases, with 18 bases between. The CDR3 runs to 16 residues.

In this sample, this clonotype turned up a few times. V gene TRBV9 combines with J gene TRBJ2-1; 9 nucleotides match TRBD1. Germline CDR1 and CDR2: SGDLS and YYNGEE. The CDR3 spans 16 residues. With V trimmed by 1 base and J by 4 bases, 6 bases remained unmatched. Written as DNA, the CDR3 is TGTGCCAGCAGCGTAAATACAGGGGGCGGATACAATGAGCAGTTCTTC. Encoded protein: CASSVNTGGGYNEQFF.

This clonotype was found a few times. The V call is TRBV12-3 or TRBV12-4, the J call TRBJ2-1; D not resolved. The ends were cut back, 6 bases at V and 0 bases at J, with 12 bases in the middle. The CDR3 consists of 15 residues. The CDR3 spells CASSTHSFSYNEQFF. In DNA, the CDR3 is TGTGCCAGCAGCACTCACTCATTCTCCTACAATGAGCAGTTCTTC.

This clonotype was detected only a few times. The gene calls are TRBV7-2 and TRBJ1-5; no definite D call. The germline V gene has CDR1 SGHTA and CDR2 FQGNSA. Trimming took off 3 bases at V and 0 bases at J, with 9 bases between the two ends. The CDR3 totals 15 residues. The CDR3 spells CASSFHWLSNQPQHF. As DNA, the CDR3 is TGTGCCAGCAGCTTCCATTGGCTTAGCAATCAGCCCCAGCATTTT.

The sample holds a few counts of this clonotype. CDR3 nucleotide sequence: TGTGCCATCAAGGGGGTCGGCCCAGCCCAAGAGACCCAGTACTTC. It yields the protein CAIKGVGPAQETQYF. The J gene is TRBJ2-5, the V gene TRBV10-3; weak D call: TRBD1 (6 bases). Germline lookup yields CDR1 ENHRY and CDR2 SYGVKD. CDR3 length: 15 amino acids. V was pared by 7 bases and J by 1 base, with 16 bases between.

This clonotype was detected a few times. CDR3 DNA: TGCAGTGGAGGGCGTGGGACTGAAGCTTTCTTT. As protein: CSGGRGTEAFF. The chain couples TRBV20-1 to TRBJ1-1; D is undetermined. The CDR3 extends over 11 amino acids. Trimming cost V 7 bases and J 5 bases, with 11 bases left between them. Germline values: CDR1 DFQATT, CDR2 SNEGSKA (reference sequence).

The V gene is TRBV10-2, the J gene TRBJ2-7; 14 nucleotides align to TRBD2. This CDR3 comprises 20 residues. Germline lookup yields CDR1 WSHSY and CDR2 SAAADI. V lost 0 bases to trimming and J lost 4 bases; unmatched junction nucleotides: 14. The CDR3: CASSESMSGTSGRRSYEQYF. CDR3 DNA: TGCGCCAGCAGTGAGTCAATGAGTGGGACTAGCGGGAGACGGTCGTACGAGCAGTACTTC.

V gene TRBV18 combines with J gene TRBJ2-2; TRBD2 is a possible D gene (6 bases). This CDR3 has 18 residues. From germline, CDR1 is KGHSH and CDR2 LQKENI. With 1 base removed from V and 1 base from J, the gap between germline ends came to 16 bases. CDR3 nucleotide sequence: TGTGCCAGCTCACCACGGGGAGGCGGATCTCTGAACACCGGGGAGCTGTTTTTT. Its protein is CASSPRGGGSLNTGELFF.

This clonotype has just a few counts. The chain recombines TRBV28 with TRBJ2-1, with 8 positions matching TRBD2. V lost 5 bases, J lost 2 bases, and 11 bases stayed unmatched. Germline V gene data show CDR1 as MDHEN and CDR2 as SYDVKM. The CDR3 is 17 amino acids. CDR3 sequence: CASSPTGSGGAYNEQFF. CDR3 in DNA: TGTGCCAGCAGTCCAACCGGCTCCGGGGGGGCCTACAATGAGCAGTTCTTC.

The V gene is TRBV20-1, the J gene TRBJ1-5, with D unresolved. The CDR3 loop spans 12 amino acids. Trimming left V 6 bases short and J 1 base short, with 7 bases between. Germline CDR1 reads DFQATT; CDR2 reads SNEGSKA (reference sequence). CDR3 loop: CSAQNSNQPQHF. As DNA, the CDR3 is TGCAGTGCGCAGAACAGCAATCAGCCCCAGCATTTT.

The chain carries TRBV27 and TRBJ2-7; D possibly uses TRBD1 or TRBD2 (5 bases each). V was pared by 2 bases and J by 2 bases, with 13 bases between. CDR3 length equals 15 residues. Germline CDR1 and CDR2: MNHEY and SMNVEV (reference sequence). The CDR3 loop reads CASSLGGGRTYEQYF. In nucleotides, the CDR3 is TGTGCCAGCAGTTTAGGGGGTGGTAGGACCTACGAGCAGTACTTC.

The gene calls are TRBV7-2 and TRBJ2-7; TRBD1 aligns across 7 bases. This CDR3 has 14 residues. Germline values: CDR1 SGHTA, CDR2 FQGNSA. V lost 8 bases and J lost 6; bases outside the gene matches: 13. The CDR3, as DNA: TGTGCCAGCGACTTACAGGGGCTTTCTGGCGAGCAGTACTTC. It is translated as CASDLQGLSGEQYF.

Only a few counts were recorded for this clonotype. The V call is TRBV20-1, the J call TRBJ1-5; D gene ambiguous. Looked up from germline, CDR1 is DFQATT and CDR2 is SNEGSKA (reference sequence). Trimming took off 3 bases at V and 3 bases at J, with 12 bases between the two ends. The CDR3 is made up of 14 amino acids. The CDR3 protein is CSASSRLFNQPQHF. In DNA form, the CDR3 reads TGCAGTGCTAGCTCTCGGTTGTTCAATCAGCCCCAGCATTTT.

This clonotype came up a few times. V usage is TRBV29-1 and J usage is TRBJ2-1, with 11 bases identical to TRBD2. The CDR3 loop spans 18 amino acids. J was trimmed by 10 bases and V by 4 bases; bases with no gene match: 21. Germline CDR1 reads SQVTM; CDR2 reads ANQGSEA. The CDR3 protein is CSVVSGAHPASGRQEQFF. The CDR3 DNA follows: TGCAGCGTTGTGTCCGGGGCCCACCCGGCTAGCGGGAGGCAGGAGCAGTTCTTC.

This clonotype was seen a single time. This sequence joins TRBV20-1 and TRBJ1-2; 8 bases fit TRBD1. Unmatched junction bases numbered 16, after V lost 5 bases and J lost 8 bases. The length of the CDR3 is 15 residues. Per germline, CDR1 DFQATT and CDR2 SNEGSKA (reference sequence). CDR3 loop: CSAATQGASGEGYTF. CDR3 coding DNA: TGCAGTGCTGCGACCCAGGGGGCGTCTGGGGAAGGCTACACCTTC.